This T cell receptor beta chain was found in a study of cytomegalovirus exposure and HLA in healthy donors. Trimming removed 6 bases from V and 5 bases from J; junction bases left unmatched: 10. Per germline, CDR1 SGHAT and CDR2 FQNNGV. The CDR3 is 16 amino acids. PCR was performed using 60 Vbeta and 13 Jbeta primers. The table came from immunoSEQ multiplex PCR; TCRdb's copy has only in-frame clones and leaves some out. Here the sample spans a few hundred thousand clones, around 80% being singletons. The sample was PBMCs. This sequence was found in a woman in her fifties or sixties in good health and CMV-seropositive. This rearrangement joins TRBV11-2 to TRBJ1-4; 9 bases match TRBD1. In nucleotides, the CDR3 is TGTGCCAGCAGGCGGGGACAGGGAGGGAAGAATGAAAAACTGTTTTTT. Protein: CASRRGQGGKNEKLFF.